This passage covers 9 T cell receptor beta chains from one sample sequenced in a study of identical twins. TCRdb re-derived calls from the 5' RACE reads in MiXCR, one entry per CDR3 protein. The sample carries around 240,000 distinct CDR3 sequences, roughly 7% recorded once. This sample was shared with a second study, whose subject was yellow fever vaccine responses in identical twins.

The sequenced sample was memory (CD45RO+) T cells sorted from blood. The receptors derive from a woman aged 18 to 35 in good health.

Only a few counts were recorded for this clonotype. The chain is built from TRBV5-1 and TRBJ2-3; TRBD2 matches at 12 bases. V shed 0 bases and J 5 bases; nucleotides not matched to a gene: 16. This CDR3 has 20 residues. Germline CDR1 reads SGHRS; CDR2 reads YFSETQ. In DNA, the CDR3 is TGCGCCAGCAGCTTGGACGGAGAAAGAGGACTAGCGGGATTAAGAGATACGCAGTATTTT. Its translation: CASSLDGERGLAGLRDTQYF.

In DNA form, the CDR3 reads TGTGCCAGCAGCCAAGCTGTACGCCGCTCCTACAATGAGCAGTTCTTC. Protein product: CASSQAVRRSYNEQFF. The rearrangement joins TRBV3-1 to TRBJ2-1, with D uncertain. V lost 1 base to trimming and J lost 0 bases, with 10 bases between them. Germline CDR1 reads LGHDT; CDR2 reads YNNKEL (reference sequence). This CDR3 is built from 16 residues.

The sample holds many counts of this clonotype. V and J are TRBV20-1 and TRBJ2-2, with 14 bases that match TRBD2. The CDR3 extends over 19 amino acids. Germline V gene sequence: CDR1 DFQATT, CDR2 SNEGSKA (reference sequence). With V trimmed by 3 bases and J by 6 bases, 15 bases remained unmatched. The CDR3: CSARPMGLAGVRRPGELFF. CDR3 coding DNA: TGCAGTGCTAGGCCGATGGGACTAGCGGGAGTCAGGCGACCCGGGGAGCTGTTTTTT.

There are many counts of this clonotype. The genes are TRBV20-1 and TRBJ1-1; D is unclear. The CDR3 spans 11 residues. In germline, CDR1 is DFQATT, CDR2 SNEGSKA (reference sequence). CDR3 nucleotide sequence: TGCAGCCCGTCGTGGAACACTGAAGCTTTCTTT. It is translated as CSPSWNTEAFF.

The CDR3 DNA reads TGTGCCAGCAGGATTAGCGGGAGTCGGGGAGATACGCAGTATTTT. It translates to CASRISGSRGDTQYF. This chain links TRBV6-1 with TRBJ2-3; 9 nucleotides match TRBD2. With 6 bases clipped from V and 5 bases from J, the junction kept 9 bases outside the gene matches. Germline CDR1 is MNHNS and CDR2 is SASEGT. CDR3 length: 15 residues.

The chain couples TRBV7-2 to TRBJ2-7, with 7 bases that match TRBD2. The CDR3 extends over 14 amino acids. Germline V lookup: CDR1 SGHTA, CDR2 FQGNSA. The V gene end was trimmed by 2 bases and the J gene end by 4 bases; junction bases not matched to a gene: 5. CDR3 in DNA: TGTGCCAGCAGCTTATTTAGCGGGCCTTACGAGCAGTACTTC. It yields the protein CASSLFSGPYEQYF. Combining the CDR3 with reference TRBV7-2 and TRBJ2-7 gives the whole variable domain GAGVSQSPSNKVTEKGKDVELRCDPISGHTALYWYRQSLGQGLEFLIYFQGNSAPDKSGLPSDRFSAERTGGSVSTLTIQRTQQEDSAVYLCASSLFSGPYEQYFGPGTRLTVT.

This clonotype was recorded many times. The chain links TRBV20-1 to TRBJ2-1, with D perhaps TRBD2 (6 bases). The CDR3 loop spans 17 amino acids. Germline V gives CDR1 DFQATT, CDR2 SNEGSKA (reference sequence). V lost 0 bases and J 2 bases, leaving 17 bases between the germline ends. The CDR3 nucleotides read TGCAGTGCTAGAGACCCCAGTGGAGGGTATGCCTACAATGAGCAGTTCTTC. It encodes CSARDPSGGYAYNEQFF.

In this sample, this clonotype turned up a few times. This chain links TRBV3-1 with TRBJ2-7, with a weak D call TRBD2 (5 bases). The CDR3 has 14 amino acids. Germline V gene sequence: CDR1 LGHDT, CDR2 YNNKEL (reference sequence). Trimming took 2 bases from V and 3 from J, leaving 11 bases between them. The CDR3 region has the DNA TGTGCCAGCAGCCAAATAACAGAGGGCTACGAGCAGTACTTC. Encoded protein: CASSQITEGYEQYF.

This clonotype was detected many times. The CDR3 sequence: CASSFRSGNEKLFF. In DNA, the CDR3 is TGTGCCAGCAGTTTTAGGTCGGGTAATGAAAAACTGTTTTTT. The chain recombines TRBV12-3 or TRBV12-4 with TRBJ1-4; D ambiguous. Trimming shortened V by 3 bases and J by 4 bases, and 9 bases separated the two germline ends. The CDR3 consists of 14 residues.